In its sample, the clone carrying this T cell receptor (beta chain) was seen many times. The antigen remains unidentified. The sample comes from a study of neurological immune-mediated disorders. Study-wide results and caveats: While HTLV-1-associated myelopathy showed the greatest TCR clonal expansion, multiple sclerosis showed the least, falling below healthy controls.

The CDR3 runs 15 residues. Germline V gives CDR1 SGHTA, CDR2 FQGNSA. The junction had 10 bases not matched to a gene; V was cut back by 6 bases and J by 6 bases. From 15-18 subjects, over 190 million TCR-beta sequences were obtained in each sequencing run. TCRdb itself ran the 5' RACE reads through MiXCR, one entry per CDR3 protein. This table holds some 50,000 distinct CDR3 sequences, approximately 16% found once. The V call is TRBV7-2, the J call TRBJ2-3; 9 bases fit TRBD2. The receptor comes from a man between 60 and 75 years old in good health. The sample taken for sequencing was PBMCs. The CDR3 region is CASSVSSAGGDTQYF. The CDR3 DNA reads TGTGCCAGCAGTGTCTCTAGCGCGGGGGGGGATACGCAGTATTTT.